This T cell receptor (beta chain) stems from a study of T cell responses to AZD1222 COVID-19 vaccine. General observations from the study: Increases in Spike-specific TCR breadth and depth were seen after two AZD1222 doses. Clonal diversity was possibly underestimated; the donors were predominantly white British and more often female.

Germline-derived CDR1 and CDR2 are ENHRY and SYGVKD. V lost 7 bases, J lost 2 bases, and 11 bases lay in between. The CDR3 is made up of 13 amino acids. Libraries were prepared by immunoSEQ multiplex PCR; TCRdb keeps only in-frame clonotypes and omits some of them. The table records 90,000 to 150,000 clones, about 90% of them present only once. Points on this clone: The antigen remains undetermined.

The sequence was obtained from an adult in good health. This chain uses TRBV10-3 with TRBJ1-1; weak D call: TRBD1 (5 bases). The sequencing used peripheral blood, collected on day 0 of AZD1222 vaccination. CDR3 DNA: TGTGCCATCACCCCGACAGAAAACACTGAAGCTTTCTTT. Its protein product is CAITPTENTEAFF.